A selection of T cell receptor beta chains follows, all from one sample in a study of blood T cell repertoires in COVID-19. Here immunoSEQ multiplex PCR was the method, and the copy in TCRdb shows in-frame clones only, minus some. The data show about 250,000 clones, 85% to 90% seen once. The sequencing sample was made of peripheral blood. The origin of the receptors is a man older than 75 with acute or convalescent COVID-19. Each CDR3 is given with its conserved first and last residue. The order of the fields is clone size, V gene, CDR3 protein. Expanded clones are given a class, and other clones once, few, many or no size at all.

. TRBV2 CASSGQLSQPQHF
. TRBV7-9 CASSLQGISGELFF
. TRBV28 CASSTDRAGNTIYF
. TRBV7-3 CASSSLTVADTQYF
. TRBV27 CASSLSPAGSSEQFF
. TRBV10-2 CASSLLAATDTQYF
. TRBV28 CASSSTSGGAGRTDTQYF
few TRBV7-2 CASSFNPGGRETQYF
. TRBV5-8 CASSPGTGVDQPQHF
. TRBV11-2 CASSLEGQGDQPQHF
. TRBV27 CASSPGTGYEQYF
. TRBV28 CASSLNRGQGYTF
. TRBV27 CASSLVWTGAGGYTF
. TRBV6-2/TRBV6-3 CASSSWTGIQETQYF
. TRBV29-1 CSVETGSDGYTF
. TRBV5-5 CASSLLGGGGPNTGELFF
. TRBV5-1 CASSPTRGSDNSPLHF
. TRBV7-9 CASSLRTGVNTEAFF
. TRBV25-1 CASSEWNREGYGYTF
few TRBV19 CASSTVGQGFQETQYF
. TRBV28 CASSFSGSYDEQYF
. TRBV4-1 CASSQEGGRDYNEQFF
. TRBV6-5 CASSFINRERLGYTF
. TRBV11-3 CASSISGLHNEQFF
. TRBV19 CASSPLSANQPQHF
. TRBV19 CASSLTGGRSDTQYF
. TRBV10-3 CAISPDRGKNIQYF
. TRBV7-2 CASSLNSGFYEQYF
once TRBV18 CASFPSGTGRSPLHF
. TRBV18 CASSRGTGPEKLFF
. TRBV7-2 CASSGYRGSYNEQFF
. TRBV10-3 CAISETGNEKLFF
. TRBV5-1 CASSGATGSSGNTIYF
few TRBV9 CASSPTLGLGNTIYF
. TRBV9 CASSPLLQPYNEQFF
. TRBV11-2 CASSSGTGKYTF